The present T cell receptor beta chain was sequenced within a study of T cell responses to AZD1222 COVID-19 vaccine. Study findings and constraints: White British ancestry dominated among donors, who included more females, and clonal diversity was possibly underestimated.

Using immunoSEQ multiplex PCR, the repertoire was profiled, and TCRdb retains in-frame clones only, with some absent. This table holds about 150,000 clones, approximately 87% found once. From germline, CDR1 is SGHTA and CDR2 FQGNSA. This CDR3 has 15 residues. With 2 bases removed from V and 5 bases from J, the gap between germline ends came to 16 bases. As to this clone: Antigen unknown.

Sequenced here: peripheral blood, sampled 28 days after the second AZD1222 dose. The TCR comes from an adult who received the AZD1222 COVID-19 vaccine. The J gene is TRBJ2-7, the V gene TRBV7-2; a weak D match, TRBD1 (5 bases). The CDR3 spells CASSLSWQAGNEQYF. The CDR3 bases are TGTGCCAGCAGCTTATCCTGGCAGGCAGGGAACGAGCAGTACTTC.